The T cell receptor beta chain described here comes from a study of early T cells in non-severe SARS-CoV-2 infection. Overall study: Sequencing was performed on bulk RNA from unsorted whole blood, leaving chains unpaired. Findings and limits, study-wide: Missing private and CD4 specificities, VDJdb matching favored anti-spike CD8 responses.

The library protocol tagged individual cDNA molecules with unique molecular identifiers. A single record per CDR3 protein comes from TCRdb applying MiXCR to the 5' RACE reads. The table lists some 42,000 distinct CDR3 sequences, about 6% of them singletons. V gave up 4 bases and J gave up 4 bases; unmatched junction bases: 10. CDR1 and CDR2 from the germline V gene are MNHEY and SMNVEV (reference sequence). The CDR3 has 16 residues. At least ten counts were recorded for this clonotype. Antigen: not known. The sequencing used whole blood, collected at baseline. The receptor comes from an adult who was a healthcare worker with PCR-confirmed SARS-CoV-2 infection or an uninfected control (not recorded which). This sequence joins TRBV27 and TRBJ1-1, with TRBD1 matching 9 bases. The CDR3 sequence: CASSSPDRGRATEAFF. Written as DNA, the CDR3 is TGTGCCAGCAGTTCACCGGACAGGGGCCGGGCCACTGAAGCTTTCTTT.